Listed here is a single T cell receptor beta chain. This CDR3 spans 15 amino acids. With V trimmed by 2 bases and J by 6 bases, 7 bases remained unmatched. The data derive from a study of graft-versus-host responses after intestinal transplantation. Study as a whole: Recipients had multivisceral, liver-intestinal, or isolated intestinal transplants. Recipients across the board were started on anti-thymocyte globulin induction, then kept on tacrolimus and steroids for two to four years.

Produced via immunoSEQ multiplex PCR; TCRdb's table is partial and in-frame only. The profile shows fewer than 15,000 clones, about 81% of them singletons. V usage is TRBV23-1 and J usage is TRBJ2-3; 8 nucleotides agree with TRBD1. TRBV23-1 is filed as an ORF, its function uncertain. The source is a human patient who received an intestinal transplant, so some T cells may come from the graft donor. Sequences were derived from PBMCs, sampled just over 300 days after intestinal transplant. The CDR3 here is CASSQKDRARDTQYF. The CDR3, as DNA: TGCGCCAGCAGTCAAAAGGACAGGGCCCGGGATACGCAGTATTTT.